The following is a TCR beta chain sequence with its context. Its antigen specificity is not known. Per-nucleotide qualities are absent, and no much larger clonotype sits a single base away. Enrolling through a virtual design, the prospective study's participants ranged in age from roughly 18 to 100 years and lived across about two dozen United States geographic areas. Cohort assignment in the prospective study relied on participant-reported clinical history from a screening survey and a study questionnaire. For ImmuneRACE Cohort 3, a participant was defined as recovered based on two consecutive negative NP/OP PCR tests, clearance by a healthcare professional, or resolution of symptoms. Mobile phlebotomists in the prospective study collected whole blood, serum and a nasopharyngeal or oropharyngeal swab from every participant. Over a roughly 2-month period, participants in the prospective study had the option of providing additional blood draws and questionnaires. Before DNA extraction, prospective study blood samples were shipped either frozen or at room temperature.

This sample was taken from a study of blood T cell repertoires in COVID-19 (TCRdb year 2020). Looking at the study overall: Samples from collaborators originated in the United States, Italy and Spain and spanned both the acute and convalescent phases of COVID-19. Deeply sampled blood TCRbeta repertoires from subjects exposed to, actively infected with, or recovered from COVID-19 were included in the dataset. Where HLA class I and class II types were available, the types were taken from metadata supplied by the sample provider, not from assay-based typing. The repertoires were made available in a free public database intended to serve as a resource for research on the immune response to SARS-CoV-2. A de-identified subject ID, COVID-19 status, age in years and sex were almost always included in the sample metadata. The prospective study material was composed of cDNA or gDNA derived from T cells, B-cell-depleted T cells, or PBMCs. The samples were drawn from the first 160 participants of the ongoing ImmuneRACE study and from 1,254 subjects provided by 6 global collaborators.

The investigation overall reported the following: Clinical and demographic metadata were provided uncurated, with the amount varying by source and participant.

The CDR3 covers 13 residues, taking in both the cysteine and the phenylalanine. CDR3 DNA only is kept here, 39 bases in frame from base 1. For CDR1 and CDR2, the germline V gene lists ENHRY and SYGVKD. V lost 10 bases and J lost 5 bases; the stretch between them is 17 bases long. The immunoSEQ Assay, a bias-controlled multiplex PCR, was used to amplify TCRbeta CDR3 regions from genomic DNA. The source study handled its data this way. Within the assay, amplification of reference gene primers was used to estimate how many nucleated cells each sample contained. To quantify the absolute abundance of each unique TCRbeta CDR3 rearrangement, sequence reads were collapsed and filtered. For each sample, productive Simpson clonality was calculated by taking the square root of Simpson's diversity index across productive rearrangements. Drawn from immuneACCESS, this table holds only the in-frame rearrangements with V and J called that TCRdb kept. Clones are partly lost; checked studies trace under half to an unresolved V gene and leave the rest unexplained. The DNA was the basis for D and trimming; V, J and clone size are from that table. The sample table holds 280,000 or so clones, of which roughly 85% were seen once. Approximately 5.7% of the sample rests with the top ten.

The V and J genes are TRBV10-3 and TRBJ1-2, and possibly TRBD1, on 6 matching bases. The origin of this receptor is a woman aged 40 to 50 who had recovered from COVID-19. Sequencing input: PBMCs or T cells enriched from blood (not recorded which). The encoded CDR3 is CATWTEGGYGYTF. The bases are TGTGCCACCTGGACTGAGGGGGGGTATGGCTACACCTTC.